This T cell receptor (beta chain) was sequenced for a study of T cell repertoires in cytomegalovirus infection. Germline V CDR1 and CDR2: DFQATT, SNEGSKA (reference sequence). Losses at the gene ends were 5 bases for V and 5 bases for J; bases not matched to a gene: 11. The CDR3 sequence is 16 residues long. One entry per CDR3 protein, called by TCRdb with MiXCR from the reads. The sample includes 680,000 or so distinct CDR3 sequences, around 35% of them seen just once. Regarding this clonotype: No antigen is known for it.

The TCR was taken from a human donor in good health (CMV status not recorded). Some clones in this sample may be carry-over from other donors' samples. The genes are TRBV20-1 and TRBJ2-5; 13 bases agree with TRBD2. Here the sequenced sample was cultured PBMCs, taken from culture after CMV antigen stimulation. This CDR3 is CSAGSFGLAGDETQYF. The DNA of the CDR3 is TGCAGTGCTGGTTCCTTCGGACTAGCGGGAGATGAGACCCAGTACTTC.